The clone carrying this TCR beta chain has just one count. Assay: immunoSEQ multiplex PCR; the TCRdb copy retains only in-frame clones and omits some. The sample has 720,000 or so clones, 70% to 90% seen once. These data are taken from a study of shared T cell receptors in the human thymus. The germline gives CDR1 MGHRA, CDR2 YSYEKL. Losses at the gene ends were 1 base for V and 1 base for J; bases not matched to a gene: 13. The CDR3 spans 19 residues. This sample was also put to use in a study of human thymus T cells. This second study notes: Resections from corrective heart surgery supplied the thymus tissue.

The source of this sequence is a girl less than two years old with a congenital heart defect. Input material: thymocytes. The chain recombines TRBV4-1 with TRBJ1-5; 7 bases are shared with TRBD1. The CDR3 nucleotides read TGCGCCAGCAGCCAAGCGTCACAGGGGATTGAGGGGAGCAATCAGCCCCAGCATTTT. As protein: CASSQASQGIEGSNQPQHF.